This record concerns one T cell receptor (beta chain) sequence. Its matching antigen is unknown. These data come from a study of T cell responses to AZD1222 COVID-19 vaccine. Study-wide points: Donors were chiefly white British, with a greater number of females, and clonal diversity was perhaps underestimated.

The data were produced by immunoSEQ multiplex PCR, yet TCRdb's version contains in-frame clones alone and is incomplete. Of under 75,000 clones listed, 85% were seen once; the top ten hold 20%. From germline, CDR1 is SGHKS and CDR2 YYEKEE (reference sequence). The V end lost 0 bases, the J end lost 4 bases, and 10 bases lay between the germline ends. CDR3 size: 14 residues. This specimen consisted of peripheral blood, obtained on day 0 of AZD1222 vaccination. This sequence originates from an adult in good health. The rearrangement links TRBV5-5 to TRBJ1-2; weak D call: TRBD1 (6 bases). This CDR3 is CASSLVDRTYGYTF. CDR3 nucleotides: TGTGCCAGCAGCTTGGTCGACAGGACCTATGGCTACACCTTC.